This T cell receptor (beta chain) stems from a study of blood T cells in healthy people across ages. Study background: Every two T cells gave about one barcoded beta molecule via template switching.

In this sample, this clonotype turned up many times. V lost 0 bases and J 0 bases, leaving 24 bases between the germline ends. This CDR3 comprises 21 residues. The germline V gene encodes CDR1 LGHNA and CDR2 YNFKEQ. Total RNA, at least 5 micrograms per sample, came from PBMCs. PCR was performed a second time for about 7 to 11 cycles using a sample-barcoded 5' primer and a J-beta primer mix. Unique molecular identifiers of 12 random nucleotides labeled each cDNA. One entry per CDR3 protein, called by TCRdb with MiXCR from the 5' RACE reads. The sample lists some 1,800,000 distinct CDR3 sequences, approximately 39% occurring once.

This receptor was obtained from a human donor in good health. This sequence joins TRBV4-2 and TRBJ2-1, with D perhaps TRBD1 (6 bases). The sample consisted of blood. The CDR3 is CASSQEMGAHNTQYSYNEQFF. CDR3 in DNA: TGTGCCAGCAGCCAAGAGATGGGGGCCCATAATACCCAATACTCCTACAATGAGCAGTTCTTC.